The 15 T cell receptor beta chains listed next were all sequenced from one sample in a study of shared clonotypes between healthy human individuals. Repertoires were generated with immunoSEQ multiplex PCR, while TCRdb's copy carries only in-frame clones and drops some. Of roughly 2 million clones in the sample, over 85% are singletons; the top ten hold more than 0.1%. The sequencing sample was made of naive CD4+ T cells sorted from blood. Subset defined: CD45RA+ positively selected. The receptor source for this set is a man younger than 35 in good health.

V and J are TRBV5-1 and TRBJ1-4, with 8 bases fitting TRBD1. This CDR3 region has 16 residues. The trim removed 4 bases at V and 5 bases at J, leaving 10 bases unmatched. CDR1 is SGHRS and CDR2 is YFSETQ in the germline V gene. The CDR3 is CASSPRTGTINEKLFF. In DNA form, the CDR3 reads TGCGCCAGCAGCCCCAGGACAGGGACTATCAATGAAAAACTGTTTTTT. Complete variable domain (other parts from reference TRBV5-1 and TRBJ1-4): KAGVTQTPRYLIKTRGQQVTLSCSPISGHRSVSWYQQTPGQGLQFLFEYFSETQRNKGNFPGRFSGRQFSNSRSEMNVSTLELGDSALYLCASSPRTGTINEKLFFGSGTQLSVL.

The rearrangement joins TRBV4-1 to TRBJ1-1, with D tentatively TRBD1 (5 bases). V was shortened by 0 bases and J by 4 bases, with 12 bases between the two germline ends. The germline CDR1 and CDR2 sequences are MGHRA and YSYEKL. This CDR3 has 15 residues. CDR3 nucleotides: TGCGCCAGCAGCCAAGAAGGGAGGGGCAGCACTGAAGCTTTCTTT. Translating it yields CASSQEGRGSTEAFF.

The V and J genes are TRBV7-3 and TRBJ1-1, with D maybe TRBD1 (5 bases). The CDR3 is 13 residues long. V lost 5 bases and J 4 bases, leaving 11 bases between the germline ends. Germline assignment: CDR1 SGHTA and CDR2 FQGTGA. CDR3: CASSPGGSTEAFF. Written as DNA, the CDR3 is TGTGCCAGCAGCCCGGGGGGAAGCACTGAAGCTTTCTTT.

This clone was counted a single time. V gene TRBV6-1 combines with J gene TRBJ1-2, with D possibly TRBD1 on 5 matching bases. Germline assignment: CDR1 MNHNS and CDR2 SASEGT. V lost 6 bases to trimming and J lost 7 bases, with 12 bases between them. The CDR3 consists of 12 residues. CDR3 sequence reads: CASRQEGSGYTF. The CDR3 coding sequence is TGTGCCAGCAGACAGGAGGGTTCTGGCTACACCTTC.

A single count supports this clone. This chain uses TRBV19 with TRBJ1-6; possibly TRBD1 for D (6 bases). V was clipped by 6 bases and J by 19 bases, with 19 bases between them. Germline assignment: CDR1 LNHDA and CDR2 SQIVND (reference sequence). The CDR3 loop spans 12 amino acids. CDR3 in amino acids: CASSLPGAGLHF. In DNA, the CDR3 is TGTGCCAGTAGCTTGCCGGGGGCAGGCTTGCACTTT.

V usage is TRBV9 and J usage is TRBJ2-5; 9 bases align to TRBD2. Unmatched junction bases numbered 15, after V lost 8 bases and J lost 4 bases. Per germline, CDR1 SGDLS and CDR2 YYNGEE. The CDR3 is 16 amino acids. As DNA, the CDR3 is TGTGCCAGTGGATCCGGGACTAGCATAATAGGAGAGACCCAGTACTTC. Protein product: CASGSGTSIIGETQYF.

This clone was detected only once. The CDR3 sequence: CASSAGNGGEKLFF. CDR3 coding DNA: TGCGCCAGCAGCGCCGGGAATGGAGGGGAAAAACTGTTTTTT. The chain uses TRBV5-1 and TRBJ1-4; no firm D call. Trimming removed 4 bases from V and 8 bases from J, with 15 bases in between. Germline V gene lookup returns CDR1 SGHRS and CDR2 YFSETQ. This CDR3 is built from 14 residues.

The V gene is TRBV9, the J gene TRBJ2-3; 7 bases are a match to TRBD1. V was clipped by 2 bases and J by 2 bases; unmatched bases: 5. CDR1 is SGDLS, CDR2 YYNGEE, per germline. This CDR3 is built from 15 residues. In DNA form, the CDR3 reads TGTGCCAGCAGCGTGGGGACAGTCACCACAGATACGCAGTATTTT. This gives the protein CASSVGTVTTDTQYF.

The chain couples TRBV15 to TRBJ1-3, with a possible D match to TRBD1 (5 bases). Germline CDR1 is LNHNV and CDR2 is YYDKDF (reference sequence). This CDR3 contains 19 residues. Trimming removed 0 bases from V and 0 bases from J, with 18 bases in between. The CDR3 DNA follows: TGTGCCACCAGCAGAGAAGTCCCGGGACTCATAAACTCTGGAAACACCATATATTTT. Translating gives CATSREVPGLINSGNTIYF.

The V and J genes are TRBV7-2 and TRBJ2-7, with 11 bases that match TRBD2. This CDR3 has 16 amino acids. Germline values: CDR1 SGHTA, CDR2 FQGNSA. The trim removed 1 base at V and 7 bases at J, leaving 9 bases unmatched. The CDR3 sequence is CASSLESTSGRREQYF. The DNA for the CDR3 is TGTGCCAGCAGCTTAGAAAGCACTAGCGGGAGAAGGGAGCAGTACTTC.

This clone was seen at least ten times. The chain carries TRBV5-4 and TRBJ1-2; D is perhaps TRBD1 (6 bases). The V gene lost 2 bases and the J gene lost 4 bases, with 12 bases spanning the gap. The CDR3 has 14 residues. The germline CDR1 and CDR2 sequences are SGHNT and YYREEE (reference sequence). This chain's CDR3 is CASSLQGGIYGYTF. The CDR3 DNA reads as TGTGCCAGCAGCTTACAGGGCGGCATCTATGGCTACACCTTC.

The chain recombines TRBV5-6 with TRBJ1-1; D is undetermined. V lost 0 bases and J 1 base, leaving 13 bases between the germline ends. CDR3 size: 16 residues. From germline, CDR1 is SGHDT and CDR2 YYEEEE. The CDR3 sequence is CASSLVFLAANTEAFF. The DNA of the CDR3 is TGTGCCAGCAGCTTGGTTTTTCTGGCCGCGAACACTGAAGCTTTCTTT.

This chain uses TRBV27 with TRBJ1-4, with TRBD1 identical over 7 bases. CDR3 size: 16 residues. CDR1 and CDR2 (germline): MNHEY, SMNVEV (reference sequence). The V and J ends lost 4 bases and 5 bases, in that order; junction bases with no gene match: 10. The CDR3 sequence is CASSSYRQGPNEKLFF. DNA for the CDR3: TGTGCCAGCAGTTCTTACCGACAGGGCCCCAATGAAAAACTGTTTTTT.

J is TRBJ2-3 and V is TRBV5-6; TRBD1 matches 7 bases. Germline CDR1 is SGHDT and CDR2 is YYEEEE. The CDR3 extends over 16 amino acids. With V trimmed by 4 bases and J by 0 bases, 8 bases remained unmatched. CDR3 residues: CASSEENRGSTDTQYF. For the CDR3, the DNA is TGTGCCAGCAGCGAAGAAAACAGGGGAAGCACAGATACGCAGTATTTT. The entire variable domain, with the rest obtained from reference TRBV5-6 and TRBJ2-3, is as follows: DAGVTQSPTHLIKTRGQQVTLRCSPKSGHDTVSWYQQALGQGPQFIFQYYEEEERQRGNFPDRFSGHQFPNYSSELNVNALLLGDSALYLCASSEENRGSTDTQYFGPGTRLTVL.

Concerning this clone itself: Other DNA sequences of this sample code for an identical CDR3. The chain joins TRBV6-5 to TRBJ2-7; 11 bases fit TRBD1. The V segment lost 6 bases and the J segment 1 base; nucleotides outside the gene matches: 5. CDR1 is MNHEY and CDR2 is SVGAGI in the germline V gene. The CDR3 length is 15 residues. DNA of the CDR3: TGTGCCAGCAGAGGAGGGACAGGGGGTTCCTACGAGCAGTACTTC. Translation gives CASRGGTGGSYEQYF.